This T cell receptor (beta chain) derives from a study of blood T cell repertoires in COVID-19. For the study at large: Acute and convalescent COVID-19 specimens originated in the United States, Italy and Spain. T cells, B-cell-depleted T cells, or PBMCs provided the cDNA or gDNA that served as material.

With V trimmed by 6 bases and J by 4 bases, 4 bases remained unmatched. CDR3 length: 14 residues. The germline V gene encodes CDR1 SNHLY and CDR2 FYNNEI. Authors' analysis steps: Scientists estimated how many nucleated cells there were by amplifying reference gene primers. Repertoires were generated with immunoSEQ multiplex PCR, while TCRdb's copy carries only in-frame clones and drops some. For V, J and clone size, that table is used; D and trimming come from the DNA. Here the sample spans around 30,000 clones, 90% being singletons. This rearrangement joins TRBV2 to TRBJ1-5; TRBD1 matches at 9 bases. The specimen sequenced was peripheral blood. The source is a man in his sixties with active COVID-19. In nucleotides, the CDR3 is TGTGCCAGCAGGCCCGGACAGGGGAATCAGCCCCAGCATTTT. Residues: CASRPGQGNQPQHF.